This T cell receptor (beta chain) originates from a study of a mutant IDH1 vaccine in newly diagnosed glioma. A note on this clone: Its antigen is currently unknown.

The data were produced by immunoSEQ multiplex PCR, yet TCRdb's version contains in-frame clones alone and is incomplete. The sample contains roughly 130,000 clones, around 80% of which appear only once. Time point here: week 11, during vaccination. With topical imiquimod, each dose of the vaccine consisted of 300 ug of mutant IDH1 20-mer peptide. The material was PBMCs, obtained from a glioma patient whose treatment included an IDH1 peptide vaccine. The receptor's source is a man aged 40-50 years with glioma.

CDR3 coding DNA: TGTGCCAGCAGCGTAGGAGGGGTAACCGGGGAGCTGTTTTTT. Translated, it gives CASSVGGVTGELFF. This chain joins TRBV9 and TRBJ2-2; D tentatively fits TRBD1 or TRBD2 (5 bases each). Trimming shortened V by 0 bases and J by 5 bases, and 8 bases separated the two germline ends. This CDR3 is 14 amino acids long. In germline, CDR1 is SGDLS, CDR2 YYNGEE.